This record covers a single T cell receptor beta chain. Its antigen is currently unknown. Use of 60 Vbeta and 13 Jbeta primers characterized the PCR. Assay used: immunoSEQ multiplex PCR; TCRdb lists only in-frame clones, some missing. The table includes roughly 130,000 clones, 74% detected once. These data originate in a study of cytomegalovirus exposure and HLA in healthy donors. Study conclusions and caveats: In an earlier analysis, most TCR beta V segments were productive about 87% or about 30% of the time.

Sequenced material: PBMCs. This sequence was found in a woman aged 45 to 65 in good health and CMV-seropositive.

DNA for the CDR3: TGTGCCAGCAGCCTACAAAGAGGGAGCCATGGCTACACCTTC. Its translation is CASSLQRGSHGYTF. The rearrangement joins TRBV7-8 to TRBJ1-2; D not certain. The V gene lost 5 bases and the J gene lost 6 bases, with 16 bases spanning the gap. The germline gives CDR1 SGHVS, CDR2 FQNEAQ. CDR3 length: 14 residues.